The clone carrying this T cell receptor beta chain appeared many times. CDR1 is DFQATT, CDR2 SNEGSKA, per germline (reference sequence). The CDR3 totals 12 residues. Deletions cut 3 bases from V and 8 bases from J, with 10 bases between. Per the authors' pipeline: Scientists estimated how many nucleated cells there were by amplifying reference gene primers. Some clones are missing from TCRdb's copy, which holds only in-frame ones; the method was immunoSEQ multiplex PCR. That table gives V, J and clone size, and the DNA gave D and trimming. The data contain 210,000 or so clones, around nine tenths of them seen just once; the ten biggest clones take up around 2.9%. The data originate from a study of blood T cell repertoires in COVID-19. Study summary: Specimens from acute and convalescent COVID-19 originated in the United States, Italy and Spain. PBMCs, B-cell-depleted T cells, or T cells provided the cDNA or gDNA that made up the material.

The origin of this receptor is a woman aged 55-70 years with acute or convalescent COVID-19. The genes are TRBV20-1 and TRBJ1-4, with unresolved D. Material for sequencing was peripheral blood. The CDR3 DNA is TGCAGTGCTAGTATAGCACGGGAAAAACTGTTTTTT. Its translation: CSASIAREKLFF.